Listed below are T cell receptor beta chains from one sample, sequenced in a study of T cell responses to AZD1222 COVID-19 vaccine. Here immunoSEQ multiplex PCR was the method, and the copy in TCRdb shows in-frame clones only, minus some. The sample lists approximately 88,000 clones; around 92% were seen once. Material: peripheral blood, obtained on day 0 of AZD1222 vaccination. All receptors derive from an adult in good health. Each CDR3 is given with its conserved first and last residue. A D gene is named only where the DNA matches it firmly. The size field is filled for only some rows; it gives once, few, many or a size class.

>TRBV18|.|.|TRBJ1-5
CASSPWGQPQHF
TGTGCCAGCTCACCTTGGGGTCAGCCCCAGCATTTT
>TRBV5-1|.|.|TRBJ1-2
CASSTTGTGYTF
TGCGCCAGCAGCACAACAGGGACGGGCTACACCTTC
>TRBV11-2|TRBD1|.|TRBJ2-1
CASSRDRGTYNEQFF
TGTGCCAGCAGCCGGGACAGGGGGACCTACAATGAGCAGTTCTTC
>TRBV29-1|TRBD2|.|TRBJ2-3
CSAGTSGTDTQYF
TGCAGCGCCGGGACTAGCGGGACAGATACGCAGTATTTT
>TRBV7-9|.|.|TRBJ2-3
CASSQQGNTQYF
TGTGCCAGCAGCCAGCAGGGCAATACGCAGTATTTT
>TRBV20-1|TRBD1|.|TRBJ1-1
CSAGQGVEAFF
TGCAGTGCTGGACAGGGGGTTGAAGCTTTCTTT
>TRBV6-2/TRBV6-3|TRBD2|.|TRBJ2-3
CASSHPGLAGGGDTQYF
TGTGCCAGCAGTCACCCGGGACTAGCGGGAGGAGGAGATACGCAGTATTTT
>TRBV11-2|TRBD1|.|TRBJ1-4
CASSFLGTVNEKLFF
TGTGCCAGCAGTTTTCTCGGGACAGTTAATGAAAAACTGTTTTTT
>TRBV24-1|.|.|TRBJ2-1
CATSTTIDEQFF
TGTGCCACCAGTACCACAATAGATGAGCAGTTCTTC
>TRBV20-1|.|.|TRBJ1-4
CSVLTEKLFF
TGCAGTGTGCTTACCGAAAAACTGTTTTTT
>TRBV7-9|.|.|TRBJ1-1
CASSLQGYTEAFF
TGTGCCAGCAGCTTACAGGGTTACACTGAAGCTTTCTTT
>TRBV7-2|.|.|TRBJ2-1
CASSLVGGSYNEQFF
TGTGCCAGCAGCTTAGTTGGGGGTAGTTACAATGAGCAGTTCTTC
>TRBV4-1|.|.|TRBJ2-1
CASSQAISSYNEQFF
TGCGCCAGCAGCCAAGCTATCAGCTCCTACAATGAGCAGTTCTTC
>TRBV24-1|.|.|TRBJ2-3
CATSSWGQKPDTQYF
TGTGCCACCAGTTCATGGGGACAAAAACCGGATACGCAGTATTTT
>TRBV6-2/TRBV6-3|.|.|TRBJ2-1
CASSFLGSYNEQFF
TGTGCCAGCAGTTTTTTGGGCTCCTACAATGAGCAGTTCTTC
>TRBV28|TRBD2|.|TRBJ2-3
CASSGTSHSGTDTQYF
TGTGCCAGCAGTGGGACTAGCCATTCGGGCACAGATACGCAGTATTTT
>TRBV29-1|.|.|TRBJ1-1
CSVQQYPEAFF
TGCAGCGTTCAACAGTACCCTGAAGCTTTCTTT
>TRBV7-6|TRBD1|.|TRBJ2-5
CASSLVPPSGGMGQETQYF
TGTGCCAGCAGCTTAGTGCCGCCGTCAGGGGGCATGGGGCAAGAGACCCAGTACTTC
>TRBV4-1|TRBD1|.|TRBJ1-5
CASSQSHQGGLNQPQHF
TGCGCCAGCAGCCAAAGCCACCAGGGGGGCCTCAATCAGCCCCAGCATTTT
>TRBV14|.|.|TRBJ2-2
CASSQEVAGLGPGELFF
TGTGCCAGCAGCCAAGAAGTAGCAGGCTTAGGTCCCGGGGAGCTGTTTTTT
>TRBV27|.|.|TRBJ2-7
CASSSYKGGSYEQYF
TGTGCCAGCAGTTCCTACAAGGGGGGCTCCTACGAGCAGTACTTC
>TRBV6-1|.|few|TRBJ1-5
CASSEGYIIGAQHF
TGTGCCAGCAGTGAAGGTTACATAATTGGGGCCCAGCATTTT
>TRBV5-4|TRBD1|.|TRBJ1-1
CASSSGTGSGLSTEAFF
TGTGCCAGCAGCTCTGGGACAGGGAGCGGGCTTTCCACTGAAGCTTTCTTT
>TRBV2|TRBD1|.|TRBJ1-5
CASTRTGLNQPQHF
TGTGCCAGCACCAGGACAGGTCTAAATCAGCCCCAGCATTTT
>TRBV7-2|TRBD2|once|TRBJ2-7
CASSLSSGRAGEQYF
TGTGCCAGCAGCTTATCGAGCGGGAGGGCTGGAGAGCAGTACTTC
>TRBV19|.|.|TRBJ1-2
CASTRAGEDYGYTF
TGTGCCAGTACCCGGGCAGGGGAGGACTATGGCTACACCTTC
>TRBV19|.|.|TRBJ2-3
CASSIRHGADTQYF
TGTGCCAGTAGTATCAGGCATGGGGCAGATACGCAGTATTTT
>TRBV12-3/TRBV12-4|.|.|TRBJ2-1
CASSTPNNEQFF
TGTGCCAGCTCGACCCCTAACAATGAGCAGTTCTTC
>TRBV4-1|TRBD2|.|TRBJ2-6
CASSRFPGLAGSGANVLTF
TGCGCCAGCAGCCGCTTCCCGGGACTAGCGGGTTCTGGGGCCAACGTCCTGACTTTC
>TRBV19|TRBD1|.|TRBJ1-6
CASSMGTDAPLHF
TGTGCCAGTAGTATGGGGACAGACGCACCCCTCCACTTT
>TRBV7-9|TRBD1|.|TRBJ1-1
CASSPPLGQGRTEAFF
TGTGCCAGCAGCCCCCCCTTGGGACAGGGGCGCACTGAAGCTTTCTTT
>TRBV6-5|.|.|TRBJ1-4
CASSNRYRDNLFF
TGTGCCAGCAGTAATCGCTACCGGGACAACCTGTTTTTT
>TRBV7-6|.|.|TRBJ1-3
CASSLGGNGNTIYF
TGTGCCAGCAGCCTAGGGGGGAATGGAAACACCATATATTTT
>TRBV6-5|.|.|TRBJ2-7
CASSYSSFYEQYF
TGTGCCAGCAGTTACTCGTCGTTTTACGAGCAGTACTTC
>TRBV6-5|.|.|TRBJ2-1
CASSGTPTYNEQFF
TGTGCCAGCAGCGGGACTCCGACCTACAATGAGCAGTTCTTC
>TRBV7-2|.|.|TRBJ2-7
CASSPRAGRMYEQYF
TGTGCCAGCAGCCCCAGGGCAGGGCGGATGTACGAGCAGTACTTC
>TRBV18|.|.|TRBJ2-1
CASPPGGGLQVGNEQFF
TGTGCCAGCCCCCCGGGGGGCGGTTTACAAGTGGGCAATGAGCAGTTCTTC
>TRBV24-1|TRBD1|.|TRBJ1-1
CATSDTGTGNTEAFF
TGTGCCACCAGTGACACCGGGACAGGTAACACTGAAGCTTTCTTT
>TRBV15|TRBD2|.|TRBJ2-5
CATKGTSGGEGETQYF
TGTGCCACCAAAGGGACTAGCGGAGGCGAGGGGGAGACCCAGTACTTC
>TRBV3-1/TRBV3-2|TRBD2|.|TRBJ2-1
CASSPVGSGSGSPNEQFF
TGTGCCAGCAGCCCGGTTGGTAGCGGGAGTGGGTCTCCCAATGAGCAGTTCTTC
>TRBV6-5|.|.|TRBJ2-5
CASSYGPSGETQYF
TGTGCCAGCAGTTACGGTCCCTCGGGAGAGACCCAGTACTTC
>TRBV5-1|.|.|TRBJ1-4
CASSTARSTNEKLFF
TGCGCCAGCAGCACCGCTAGATCCACTAATGAAAAACTGTTTTTT
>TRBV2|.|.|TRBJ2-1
CASSEGGRQYNEQFF
TGTGCCAGCAGTGAAGGAGGGAGGCAGTACAATGAGCAGTTCTTC
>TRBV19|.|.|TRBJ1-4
CASSIRGEFNEKLFF
TGTGCCAGTAGTATAAGGGGGGAATTTAATGAAAAACTGTTTTTT
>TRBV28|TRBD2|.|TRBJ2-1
CASSLYAAGAPTNEQFF
TGTGCCAGCAGTTTATATGCGGCGGGAGCCCCCACCAATGAGCAGTTCTTC
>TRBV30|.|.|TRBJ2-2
CAWIGTGELFF
TGTGCCTGGATCGGTACCGGGGAGCTGTTTTTT
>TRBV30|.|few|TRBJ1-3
CAWRSGSSGNTIYF
TGTGCCTGGAGGTCGGGGAGCTCTGGAAACACCATATATTTT
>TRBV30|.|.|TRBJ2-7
CAGQTGSYEQYF
TGTGCCGGACAGACAGGATCCTACGAGCAGTACTTC
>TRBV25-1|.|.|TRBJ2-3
CASSYTDTQYF
TGTGCCAGCTCATACACAGATACGCAGTATTTT
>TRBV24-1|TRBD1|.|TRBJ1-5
CATSEVNDRGRNQPQHF
TGTGCCACCAGTGAGGTAAACGACAGGGGACGCAATCAGCCCCAGCATTTT
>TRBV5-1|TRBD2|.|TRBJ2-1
CASEPGLAGGSEQFF
TGCGCCAGTGAGCCGGGACTAGCGGGAGGGAGTGAGCAGTTCTTC
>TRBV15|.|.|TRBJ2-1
CATSPRESFRVSYNEQFF
TGTGCCACCAGCCCCCGGGAGAGCTTCAGGGTCTCCTACAATGAGCAGTTCTTC
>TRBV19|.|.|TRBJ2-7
CASSPRGAEVYEQYF
TGTGCCAGTAGTCCGCGGGGCGCGGAGGTCTACGAGCAGTACTTC
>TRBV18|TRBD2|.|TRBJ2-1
CASSGTSDNEQFF
TGTGCCAGCTCCGGGACTAGCGACAATGAGCAGTTCTTC
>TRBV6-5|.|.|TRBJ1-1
CASSWGDTEAFF
TGTGCCAGCAGTTGGGGGGACACTGAAGCTTTCTTT
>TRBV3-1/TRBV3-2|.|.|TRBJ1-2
CASSQGPTPNYGYTF
TGTGCCAGCAGCCAAGGGCCTACACCTAACTATGGCTACACCTTC
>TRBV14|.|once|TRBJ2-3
CASSQGYNTQYF
TGTGCCAGCAGCCAAGGTTACAATACGCAGTATTTT